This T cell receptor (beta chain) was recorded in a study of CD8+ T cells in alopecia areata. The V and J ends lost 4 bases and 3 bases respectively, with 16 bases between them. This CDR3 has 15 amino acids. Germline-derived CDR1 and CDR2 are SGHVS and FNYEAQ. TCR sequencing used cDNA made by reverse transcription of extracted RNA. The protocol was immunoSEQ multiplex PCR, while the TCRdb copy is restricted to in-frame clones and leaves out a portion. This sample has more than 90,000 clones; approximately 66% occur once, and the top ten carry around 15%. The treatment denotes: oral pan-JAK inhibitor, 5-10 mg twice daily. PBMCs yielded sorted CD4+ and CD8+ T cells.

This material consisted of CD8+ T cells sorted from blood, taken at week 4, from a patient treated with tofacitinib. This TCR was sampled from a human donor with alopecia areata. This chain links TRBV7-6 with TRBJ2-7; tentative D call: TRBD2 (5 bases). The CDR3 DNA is TGTGCCAGCAGCTCCCTCCTCGGGGTGGGCTACGAGCAGTACTTC. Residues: CASSSLLGVGYEQYF.